These T cell receptor beta chains were read from a single sample in a study of shared clonotypes between healthy human individuals. Libraries were prepared by immunoSEQ multiplex PCR; TCRdb keeps only in-frame clonotypes and omits some of them. Here the sample spans 520,000 or so clones, approximately 79% being singletons. The sequenced sample consisted of PBMCs. The receptors originated from a woman aged 40 to 50 in good health. Some clones in this sample may be carry-over from other donors' samples. The CDR3 runs from the conserved cysteine through the conserved F or W. A D gene is named only where the DNA matches it firmly. Clone size appears in some rows only: once, few, many, or a class for an expanded clone.

>TRBV29-1|TRBJ1-2|NA|NA
CSADHANYGYTF
TGCAGCGCCGATCATGCTAACTATGGCTACACCTTC
>TRBV28|TRBJ1-1|NA|TRBD1
CASSQGQGTTEAFF
TGTGCCAGCAGTCAGGGACAGGGGACCACTGAAGCTTTCTTT
>TRBV7-3|TRBJ2-1|once|NA
CASSMGLYNEQFF
TGTGCCAGCAGCATGGGACTTTACAATGAGCAGTTCTTC
>TRBV19|TRBJ2-3|once|TRBD2
CASTRIAGDLTDTQYF
TGTGCCAGTACTAGAATAGCGGGAGATCTCACAGATACGCAGTATTTT
>TRBV5-1|TRBJ1-1|many|TRBD1
CASSWGSTGRTEAFF
TGCGCCAGCAGCTGGGGGTCGACAGGGAGAACTGAAGCTTTCTTT
>TRBV27|TRBJ2-7|NA|NA
CASSLSNMWVEQYF
TGTGCCAGCAGTTTATCGAACATGTGGGTCGAGCAGTACTTC
>TRBV7-9|TRBJ2-5|NA|TRBD2
CASTLAGGETQYF
TGTGCCAGCACACTAGCGGGGGGGGAGACCCAGTACTTC
>TRBV30|TRBJ2-7|NA|TRBD2
CAWKREGYEQYF
TGTGCCTGGAAAAGGGAGGGATACGAGCAGTACTTC
>TRBV6-5|TRBJ1-4|few|NA
CASSYAAGEEKLFF
TGTGCCAGCAGTTACGCTGCTGGGGAGGAAAAACTGTTTTTT
>TRBV30|TRBJ1-2|NA|NA
CAWTAGTYGYTF
TGTGCCTGGACGGCTGGGACTTATGGCTACACCTTC
>TRBV4-1|TRBJ2-7|NA|TRBD2
CASSPGLARSYEQYF
TGCGCCAGCAGCCCGGGACTAGCGCGTTCCTACGAGCAGTACTTC
>TRBV25-1|TRBJ2-7|few|TRBD2
CASSDPSGSIYEQYF
TGTGCCAGCAGTGATCCTAGCGGGAGTATATACGAGCAGTACTTC
>TRBV7-3|TRBJ2-5|NA|TRBD1
CASSLDGDRPETQYF
TGTGCCAGCAGCTTAGACGGGGACAGGCCGGAGACCCAGTACTTC
>TRBV9|TRBJ2-3|NA|TRBD2
CASSVGPSGVDTQYF
TGTGCCAGCAGCGTAGGACCGAGCGGGGTAGATACGCAGTATTTT
>TRBV9|TRBJ1-3|NA|TRBD1
CASSPWDRSSGNTIYF
TGTGCCAGCAGCCCTTGGGACAGGAGCTCTGGAAACACCATATATTTT
>TRBV18|TRBJ2-7|NA|TRBD2
CASSAGRGYEQYF
TGTGCCAGCTCGGCCGGGAGGGGCTACGAGCAGTACTTC
>TRBV4-1|TRBJ2-3|NA|NA
CASSQDGSQADTQYF
TGCGCCAGCAGCCAAGATGGGTCCCAGGCAGATACGCAGTATTTT
>TRBV28|TRBJ2-7|NA|TRBD2
CATSFGLAGYEQYF
TGTGCCACCAGTTTTGGGCTAGCGGGCTACGAGCAGTACTTC
>TRBV6-5|TRBJ1-3|NA|NA
CASSSVLISSGNTIYF
TGTGCCAGCAGTTCAGTATTAATAAGCTCTGGAAACACCATATATTTT
>TRBV7-2|TRBJ2-2|few|TRBD2
CASSLSGRTGELFF
TGTGCCAGCAGCTTGAGCGGGAGAACCGGGGAGCTGTTTTTT
>TRBV15|TRBJ1-2|many|TRBD1
CATSRGQGGGYTF
TGTGCCACCAGCAGAGGACAGGGGGGTGGCTACACCTTC
>TRBV5-1|TRBJ2-1|NA|NA
CASSLEGPAYNEQFF
TGCGCCAGCAGTCTAGAGGGCCCTGCCTACAATGAGCAGTTCTTC
>TRBV5-4|TRBJ2-5|NA|TRBD2
CASSFGGGEGETQYF
TGTGCCAGCAGCTTCGGTGGGGGGGAGGGAGAGACCCAGTACTTC
>TRBV4-2|TRBJ1-1|NA|NA
CASSQEKGFRAFF
TGTGCCAGCAGCCAAGAGAAGGGTTTTAGGGCTTTCTTT
>TRBV7-8|TRBJ2-2|NA|TRBD2
CASSSGPGTSGNTGELFF
TGTGCCAGCAGCTCTGGACCGGGGACTAGCGGTAACACCGGGGAGCTGTTTTTT
>TRBV2|TRBJ1-4|NA|NA
CASSEILGIGEKLFF
TGTGCCAGCAGTGAAATATTGGGGATTGGTGAAAAACTGTTTTTT
>TRBV28|TRBJ2-5|NA|TRBD2
CASSEGRERARYF
TGTGCCAGCAGTGAGGGGCGGGAGAGGGCCAGGTACTTC
>TRBV27|TRBJ2-7|NA|NA
CASSLLRDGVLYEQYF
TGTGCCAGCAGTTTATTAAGGGACGGGGTCCTCTACGAGCAGTACTTC
>TRBV7-9|TRBJ2-1|NA|TRBD2
CASSPKGLAGYNEQFF
TGTGCCAGCAGCCCGAAGGGACTAGCGGGATACAATGAGCAGTTCTTC
>TRBV12-5|TRBJ2-3|NA|TRBD1
CASGRQGASDTQYF
TGTGCTAGTGGTCGACAGGGGGCCTCCGATACGCAGTATTTT
>TRBV19|TRBJ2-5|NA|TRBD1
CASSLQGAEETQYF
TGTGCCAGTAGCCTACAGGGGGCAGAAGAGACCCAGTACTTC
>TRBV9|TRBJ2-4|NA|NA
CASSVGEGGLAKNIQYF
TGTGCCAGCAGCGTAGGCGAGGGTGGACTAGCCAAAAACATTCAGTACTTC
>TRBV29-1|TRBJ2-7|few|TRBD1
CSVRGQSSYEQYF
TGCAGCGTTCGGGGACAGTCCTCCTACGAGCAGTACTTC
>TRBV7-3|TRBJ2-1|NA|NA
CASSSLGLADNEQFF
TGTGCCAGCAGCTCGTTGGGCCTAGCTGACAATGAGCAGTTCTTC
>TRBV28|TRBJ1-5|once|NA
CASSFFWGRSNQPQHF
TGTGCCAGCAGTTTTTTCTGGGGGCGTAGCAATCAGCCCCAGCATTTT
>TRBV9|TRBJ2-6|NA|NA
CASSVVGANVLTF
TGTGCCAGCAGCGTAGTTGGGGCCAACGTCCTGACTTTC
>TRBV1|TRBJ2-1|NA|NA
CTSSQEECSPDLNEQFF
TGCACCAGCAGCCAAGAGGAGTGCTCCCCTGACCTCAATGAGCAGTTCTTC
>TRBV5-1|TRBJ2-5|NA|NA
CASSPTPQETQYF
TGCGCCAGCAGCCCGACGCCACAAGAGACCCAGTACTTC
>TRBV28|TRBJ2-7|NA|NA
CASRPTGNYEQYF
TGTGCCAGCAGGCCGACAGGAAACTACGAGCAGTACTTC
>TRBV2|TRBJ1-3|NA|TRBD1
CASSGDSSGNTIYF
TGTGCCAGCAGTGGGGACAGCTCTGGAAACACCATATATTTT
>TRBV5-1|TRBJ2-7|NA|TRBD2
CASTPSGGQPYEQYF
TGCGCCAGCACCCCAAGCGGGGGTCAGCCCTACGAGCAGTACTTC
>TRBV28|TRBJ2-5|NA|TRBD1
CASSPNRGIGETQYF
TGTGCCAGCAGTCCAAACAGGGGAATTGGAGAGACCCAGTACTTC
>TRBV10-3|TRBJ2-3|NA|NA
CAISSYSTDTQYF
TGTGCCATCTCCTCCTATAGCACAGATACGCAGTATTTT
>TRBV11-1|TRBJ2-5|NA|NA
CASSLMFKETQYF
TGTGCCAGCAGCTTGATGTTCAAAGAGACCCAGTACTTC
>TRBV7-3|TRBJ2-1|NA|TRBD2
CASSPGTSGRGKEQFF
TGTGCCAGCAGCCCGGGGACTAGCGGGAGGGGTAAGGAGCAGTTCTTC
>TRBV7-2|TRBJ2-2|NA|NA
CASSLAWGDTGELFF
TGTGCCAGCAGCTTAGCGTGGGGGGACACCGGGGAGCTGTTTTTT
>TRBV5-5|TRBJ1-2|NA|NA
CASSSPGGLSYGYTF
TGTGCCAGCAGCTCCCCGGGGGGCTTGAGCTATGGCTACACCTTC
>TRBV9|TRBJ2-3|NA|NA
CASSVHSTSTDTQYF
TGTGCCAGCAGCGTCCACAGTACTAGCACAGATACGCAGTATTTT
>TRBV29-1|TRBJ1-1|NA|NA
CSGARGANEAFF
TGCAGCGGGGCGAGAGGGGCCAATGAAGCTTTCTTT
>TRBV2|TRBJ2-2|NA|NA
CATKPGESTGELFF
TGTGCCACCAAGCCCGGGGAGAGCACCGGGGAGCTGTTTTTT
>TRBV29-1|TRBJ2-1|NA|TRBD1
CSARDRPYNEQFF
TGCAGCGCCCGGGACAGGCCCTACAATGAGCAGTTCTTC
>TRBV5-4|TRBJ2-2|NA|NA
CASSLEGGGNTGELFF
TGTGCCAGCAGCTTGGAGGGTGGGGGAAACACCGGGGAGCTGTTTTTT
>TRBV7-9|TRBJ2-1|NA|NA
CASSLEGSGSYNEQFF
TGTGCCAGCAGCTTAGAGGGTAGCGGCTCCTACAATGAGCAGTTCTTC
>TRBV28|TRBJ2-7|few|NA
CASRIRRNRDEQYF
TGTGCCAGCAGGATAAGACGAAACAGGGACGAGCAGTACTTC
>TRBV5-4|TRBJ1-4|once|NA
CASSATGSNEKLFF
TGTGCCAGCAGCGCCACAGGAAGTAATGAAAAACTGTTTTTT